The 9 T cell receptor beta chains below come from one sample, sequenced in a study of graft-versus-host responses after intestinal transplantation. Some clones are missing from TCRdb's copy, which holds only in-frame ones; the method was immunoSEQ multiplex PCR. The sample contains over 80,000 clones, roughly 91% of which appear only once. Antigens of these TCRs are unknown. The input for sequencing was unstimulated CD4+ T cells sorted from spleen or lymph node cells, taken before transplant. The receptors originated from a human donor who was the organ donor for an intestinal transplant.

The chain carries TRBV28 and TRBJ2-7, with a tentative D call TRBD1 (6 bases). The V end lost 6 bases, the J end lost 1 base, and 19 bases lay between the germline ends. Germline V gives CDR1 MDHEN, CDR2 SYDVKM. This CDR3 has 16 amino acids. CDR3 loop: CASSQPPLGHSYEQYF. CDR3 nucleotides: TGTGCCAGCAGCCAGCCCCCTTTGGGACATTCCTACGAGCAGTACTTC.

J is TRBJ1-4 and V is TRBV6-1; 8 bases align to TRBD1. The CDR3 loop spans 13 amino acids. Per the germline V gene, CDR1 is MNHNS and CDR2 is SASEGT. With V trimmed by 4 bases and J by 8 bases, 3 bases remained unmatched. The CDR3 protein is CASSGDRTEKLFF. In nucleotides, the CDR3 is TGTGCCAGCAGTGGGGACAGGACCGAAAAACTGTTTTTT.

The genes are TRBV6-5 and TRBJ1-5; D is unclear. The CDR3 is 14 residues long. Germline assignment: CDR1 MNHEY and CDR2 SVGAGI. V was pared by 4 bases and J by 3 bases, with 10 bases between. The CDR3 loop is CASSSPRLNQPQHF. Written as DNA, the CDR3 is TGTGCCAGCAGTTCCCCACGACTCAATCAGCCCCAGCATTTT.

The J gene is TRBJ1-2, the V gene TRBV20-1; D not certain. Germline-derived CDR1 and CDR2 are DFQATT and SNEGSKA (reference sequence). The V end was cut by 3 bases, the J end by 4 bases, with 6 bases between. The CDR3 has 11 amino acids. This CDR3 is CSASGSYGYTF. In DNA form, the CDR3 reads TGCAGTGCTAGCGGGTCCTATGGCTACACCTTC.

About this clone itself: One end of the junction is discordant with germline, which a read error may explain. Written as DNA, the CDR3 is TGTGCCACCAACAGAGATTACAGGGAACCCACTGAAGCTTTCTTT. Amino acid sequence: CATNRDYREPTEAFF. The V gene is TRBV15, the J gene TRBJ1-1, with D tentatively TRBD1 (6 bases). The germline V gene encodes CDR1 LNHNV and CDR2 YYDKDF (reference sequence). The CDR3 runs 15 residues.

The chain is built from TRBV5-6 and TRBJ2-5; 7 bases match TRBD2. Germline V lookup: CDR1 SGHDT, CDR2 YYEEEE. This CDR3 has 17 amino acids. The trim removed 3 bases at V and 4 bases at J, leaving 15 bases unmatched. The CDR3 DNA reads TGTGCCAGCAGCTCCCGGGTGCGGGGGTACACCCTAGAGACCCAGTACTTC. Translated, it gives CASSSRVRGYTLETQYF.

The chain joins TRBV4-3 to TRBJ1-4; 9 positions agree with TRBD1. V was pared by 1 base and J by 8 bases, with 8 bases of the junction left unmatched. Germline values: CDR1 LGHNA, CDR2 YSLEER. The CDR3 is 16 amino acids. CDR3 in amino acids: CASSQAGGTGIEKLFF. In nucleotides, the CDR3 is TGCGCCAGCAGCCAAGCTGGGGGGACAGGGATCGAAAAACTGTTTTTT.

The chain recombines TRBV6-1 with TRBJ1-2; D gene unclear. The ends were cut back, 0 bases at V and 4 bases at J, with 9 bases in the middle. Germline-derived CDR1 and CDR2 are MNHNS and SASEGT. The CDR3 consists of 14 residues. The CDR3 DNA reads TGTGCCAGCAGTGAAGCGGGCAGATTCTATGGCTACACCTTC. This gives the protein CASSEAGRFYGYTF.

V gene TRBV11-2 combines with J gene TRBJ2-2, with D possibly being TRBD2 (6 bases). Germline loops: CDR1 SGHAT, CDR2 FQNNGV. The V gene lost 5 bases and the J gene lost 10 bases, with 17 bases spanning the gap. The CDR3 loop spans 14 amino acids. CDR3 sequence reads: CASSPRAPREELFF. DNA for the CDR3: TGTGCCAGCAGCCCCCGGGCCCCGCGGGAGGAGCTGTTTTTT.